This T cell receptor beta chain stems from a study of cytomegalovirus exposure and HLA in healthy donors. Findings and limits, study-wide: Confirmation in vitro established that a few CMV-associated chains were specific for CMV antigens. Subsequent analysis of the 120 or so validation repertoires found a tendency for first-cohort TCR clusters to co-occur.

This CDR3 has 15 residues. From germline, CDR1 is KGHSH and CDR2 LQKENI. V was trimmed by 2 bases and J by 4 bases, leaving 13 bases between them. On this clone: Its target is unknown.

The roughly 120-subject validation cohort, separate from the roughly 700-subject first cohort, included the donors. Method: immunoSEQ multiplex PCR; TCRdb's copy keeps in-frame clones and lacks some. This sample has roughly 100,000 clones, with around 86% found just once. The rearrangement joins TRBV18 to TRBJ2-3; TRBD1 might be the D (5 bases). The clonotype comes from a woman aged 18-30 years in good health and CMV-seropositive. Sequencing was carried out using PBMCs. This CDR3 is CASSPFAGMPDTQYF. The CDR3 DNA reads as TGTGCCAGCTCACCATTCGCAGGGATGCCAGATACGCAGTATTTT.